The clone carrying this T cell receptor (beta chain) was recorded a few times. Its antigen is unidentified. Primers: 60 Vbeta forward and 13 Jbeta reverse. Produced via immunoSEQ multiplex PCR; TCRdb's table is partial and in-frame only. This sample has fewer than 180,000 clones, with roughly 80% found just once. The germline V gene encodes CDR1 SEHNR and CDR2 FQNEAQ (reference sequence). Germline trimming cut 8 bases from V and 0 bases from J; bases unmatched to any gene: 6. This CDR3 spans 14 amino acids. The data derive from a study of cytomegalovirus exposure and HLA in healthy donors. Study-wide results and limits: The study listed approximately 170 cytomegalovirus-associated TCR beta chains. The study carried out a later analysis of TCR beta sequences. It associated some 17,000 of them with specific HLA alleles at a false discovery rate of 0.05. Some segments of the V type, notably TRBV6-2 and TRBV6-3, were excluded as indistinguishable.

The chain uses TRBV7-9 and TRBJ1-1, with TRBD1 matching over 7 bases. The TCR sequence derives from a human donor in good health. Sequencing used PBMCs. The CDR3: CASGRGQLNTEAFF. The CDR3 DNA reads TGTGCCAGCGGACGGGGACAGCTGAACACTGAAGCTTTCTTT.